Here is one T cell receptor beta chain with its context. The sample comes from a study of blood T cell repertoires in COVID-19. Study context: From T cells, B-cell-depleted T cells, or PBMCs came the material, which was cDNA or gDNA.

Here immunoSEQ multiplex PCR was the method, and the copy in TCRdb shows in-frame clones only, minus some. The sample yields under 200,000 clones, 84% seen once. Participants' own reports of clinical history determined their cohort assignment. Someone with COVID-19 had been met by exposed participants within 2 weeks before study entry. Sequencing was done on a sample of PBMCs or T cells enriched from blood (not recorded which). The source of this sequence is a woman in her twenties or thirties who had been exposed to COVID-19.

This CDR3 reads CASSSGLGSTDTQYF. The CDR3 DNA reads TGCGCCAGCAGCTCGGGACTAGGGAGCACAGATACGCAGTATTTT. The genes are TRBV5-1 and TRBJ2-3, with TRBD2 matching over 8 bases. This CDR3 has 15 amino acids. With 3 bases clipped from V and 0 bases from J, the junction kept 3 bases outside the gene matches. The germline CDR1 and CDR2 sequences are SGHRS and YFSETQ.